This T cell receptor beta chain was identified during a study of T-cell reconstitution after alpha-beta-depleted transplantation in children. CDR3 size: 16 residues. V lost 1 base and J lost 0; bases outside the gene matches: 2. Germline lookup yields CDR1 SGHRS and CDR2 YFSETQ. Library preparation (for TCRbeta) was performed with unique molecular identifiers. TCRdb reanalysed the PCR reads using MiXCR and keeps one entry per CDR3 protein. The sample carries about 830,000 distinct CDR3 sequences, less than 20% recorded once. Here the sequenced sample was PBMCs, mostly from graft donor cells, taken 360 days after TCRalphabeta/CD19-depleted stem cell transplant. This receptor was taken from a male patient younger than 18 who had a stem cell transplant for acute lymphoblastic leukemia, so the T cells may come from the graft donor. This chain uses TRBV5-1 with TRBJ2-3; 10 bases match TRBD2. CDR3 protein: CASSLTSGVSTDTQYF. DNA for the CDR3: TGCGCCAGCAGCTTGACTAGCGGGGTTAGCACAGATACGCAGTATTTT.